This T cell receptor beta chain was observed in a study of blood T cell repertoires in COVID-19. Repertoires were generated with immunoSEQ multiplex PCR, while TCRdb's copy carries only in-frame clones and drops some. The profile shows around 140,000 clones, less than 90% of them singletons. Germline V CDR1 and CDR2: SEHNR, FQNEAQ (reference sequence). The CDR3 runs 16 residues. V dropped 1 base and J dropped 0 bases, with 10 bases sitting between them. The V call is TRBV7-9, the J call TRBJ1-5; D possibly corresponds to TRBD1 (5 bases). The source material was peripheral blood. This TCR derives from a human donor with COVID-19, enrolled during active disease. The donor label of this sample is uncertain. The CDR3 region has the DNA TGTGCCAGCAGCTTAGAGACAGCTTATAGCAATCAGCCCCAGCATTTT. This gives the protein CASSLETAYSNQPQHF.